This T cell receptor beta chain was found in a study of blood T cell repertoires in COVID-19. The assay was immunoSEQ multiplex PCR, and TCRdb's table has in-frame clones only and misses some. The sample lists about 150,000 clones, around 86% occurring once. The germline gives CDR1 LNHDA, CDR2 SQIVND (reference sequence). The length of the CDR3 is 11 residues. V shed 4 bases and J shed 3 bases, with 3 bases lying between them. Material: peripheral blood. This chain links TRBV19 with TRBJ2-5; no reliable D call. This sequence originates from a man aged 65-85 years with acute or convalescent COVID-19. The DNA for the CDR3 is TGTGCCAGTAGTACAGAAGAGACCCAGTACTTC. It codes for CASSTEETQYF.